Each of the 31 T cell receptor beta chains below was sequenced from the same sample in a study of CD8 T cells in ankylosing spondylitis. The study, taken as a whole, reports: Blood from ankylosing spondylitis patients appeared to carry a characteristic roughly 8-variant TCR beta motif.

Their target antigens are unknown. TCRdb used MiXCR to reprocess the 5' RACE reads, holding one entry per CDR3 protein. The repertoire has 200,000 to 250,000 distinct CDR3 sequences, approximately 20% of them found once; the top ten carry about 39%. The sequencing input was blood, either unsorted or a sorted T cell fraction (not recorded which). All receptors come from a male donor with ankylosing spondylitis.

The chain is built from TRBV18 and TRBJ1-1; TRBD1 is a possible D gene (5 bases). From germline, CDR1 is KGHSH and CDR2 LQKENI. V was shortened by 3 bases and J by 2 bases, with 10 bases between the two germline ends. The CDR3 runs 14 residues. The CDR3 DNA reads as TGTGCCAGCTCACCGGGGGGGACCAACACTGAAGCTTTCTTT. Translating it yields CASSPGGTNTEAFF.

The chain joins TRBV9 to TRBJ1-1; a weak D match, TRBD1 (6 bases). Between the trimmed V and J ends, which lost 3 bases and 10 bases, there was a span of 28 bases. The CDR3 has 17 amino acids. The V gene's germline CDR1 is SGDLS and CDR2 YYNGEE. For the CDR3, the DNA is TGTGCCAGCAGCGGGTGGGTCGGGGGCCCGGATTATGGTGTAGCTTTCTTT. Its protein product is CASSGWVGGPDYGVAFF.

This clonotype was seen more than once but under ten times. The chain carries TRBV7-9 and TRBJ1-2, with a possible D match to TRBD1 (6 bases). V was cut by 3 bases and J by 9 bases, with 17 bases left in between. Germline V gives CDR1 SEHNR, CDR2 FQNEAQ (reference sequence). This CDR3 is built from 14 residues. The CDR3 protein is CASSFQTGRGSYTF. CDR3 DNA sequence: TGTGCCAGCAGCTTCCAGACAGGTCGCGGGAGCTACACCTTC.

This clonotype was detected only a few times. The chain links TRBV7-9 to TRBJ2-7; D assignment may be TRBD1 or TRBD2 (5 bases each). The CDR3 runs 16 residues. The germline CDR1 and CDR2 sequences are SEHNR and FQNEAQ (reference sequence). The V end was cut by 6 bases, the J end by 0 bases, with 18 bases between. CDR3 sequence: CASSFGTSDSSYEQYF. CDR3 DNA: TGTGCCAGCAGTTTTGGGACGTCCGATAGCTCCTACGAGCAGTACTTC. The full variable domain, in which reference TRBV7-9 and TRBJ2-7 provide the parts outside the CDR3, is DTGVSQNPRHKITKRGQNVTFRCDPISEHNRLYWYRQTLGQGPEFLTYFQNEAQLEKSRLLSDRFSAERPKGSFSTLEIQRTEQGDSAMYLCASSFGTSDSSYEQYFGPGTRLTVT.

The chain joins TRBV27 to TRBJ1-1, with 8 nucleotides matching TRBD1. Germline loops: CDR1 MNHEY, CDR2 SMNVEV (reference sequence). This CDR3 is built from 16 residues. Unmatched junction bases numbered 4, after V lost 0 bases and J lost 1 base. The CDR3 nucleotides are TGTGCCAGCAGTTTATCGTGGACAGGGAGGAACACTGAAGCTTTCTTT. This encodes CASSLSWTGRNTEAFF.

V is TRBV2 and J is TRBJ2-7, with D unclear. The ends were cut back, 2 bases at V and 3 bases at J, with 8 bases in the middle. Per the germline V gene, CDR1 is SNHLY and CDR2 is FYNNEI. The length of the CDR3 is 13 residues. The CDR3: CASSETTYYEQYF. CDR3 DNA: TGTGCCAGCAGTGAAACCACGTACTACGAGCAGTACTTC.

This clonotype was recorded a few times. The V call is TRBV12-3 or TRBV12-4, the J call TRBJ2-1, with 15 bases identical to TRBD2. V was clipped by 0 bases and J by 8 bases; unmatched bases: 2. The CDR3 spans 16 residues. The CDR3 loop is CASSLAGTSGRHEQFF. DNA for the CDR3: TGTGCCAGCAGTTTAGCGGGGACTAGCGGGAGGCATGAGCAGTTCTTC.

DNA of the CDR3: TGTGCCAGCAGCTTGTCTGGGACCGGCCTGGGGAATGAGCAGTTCTTC. Amino acid sequence: CASSLSGTGLGNEQFF. V usage is TRBV7-9 and J usage is TRBJ2-1; perhaps D is TRBD1 or TRBD2 (5 bases each). The V and J ends lost 3 bases and 7 bases respectively, with 19 bases between them. CDR1 is SEHNR and CDR2 is FQNEAQ in the germline V gene (reference sequence). The CDR3 runs to 16 residues.

The table lists this clonotype with a few counts. The genes are TRBV12-3 or TRBV12-4 and TRBJ1-4; 8 nucleotides match TRBD1. The V segment lost 3 bases and the J segment 11 bases; nucleotides outside the gene matches: 8. The CDR3 spans 14 residues. The CDR3 region is CASSFQDRVGKLFF. The CDR3 DNA is TGTGCCAGCAGTTTTCAGGACAGGGTCGGCAAACTGTTTTTT.

This clonotype was seen only a few times. The chain has TRBV2 and TRBJ2-1, with 7 positions matching TRBD2. Germline trimming cut 10 bases from V and 2 bases from J; bases unmatched to any gene: 11. Looked up from germline, CDR1 is SNHLY and CDR2 is FYNNEI. This CDR3 comprises 15 residues. The CDR3 reads CAIREASGTYNEQFF. The DNA for the CDR3 is TGTGCCATCAGAGAAGCGAGCGGGACCTACAATGAGCAGTTCTTC.

J is TRBJ2-7 and V is TRBV11-2; D not resolved. The CDR3 contains 10 residues. From germline, CDR1 is SGHAT and CDR2 FQNNGV. Trimming took off 5 bases at V and 6 bases at J, with 5 bases between the two ends. The CDR3 sequence is CASSLSEQYF. CDR3 bases: TGTGCCAGCAGCCTTTCCGAGCAGTACTTC.

The chain joins TRBV9 to TRBJ2-1; 7 bases line up with TRBD2. Germline V CDR1 and CDR2: SGDLS, YYNGEE. The CDR3 contains 15 residues. The V gene end was trimmed by 4 bases and the J gene end by 2 bases; junction bases not matched to a gene: 6. CDR3 DNA: TGTGCCAGCAGCTATACTAGCGTAACCTACAATGAGCAGTTCTTC. Protein: CASSYTSVTYNEQFF. The variable domain in full, completed from reference TRBV9 and TRBJ2-1, reads DSGVTQTPKHLITATGQRVTLRCSPRSGDLSVYWYQQSLDQGLQFLIQYYNGEERAKGNILERFSAQQFPDLHSELNLSSLELGDSALYFCASSYTSVTYNEQFFGPGTRLTVL.

The V gene is TRBV11-2, the J gene TRBJ2-1; 12 nucleotides agree with TRBD2. With V trimmed by 5 bases and J by 6 bases, 5 bases remained unmatched. The CDR3 length is 15 residues. The V gene's germline CDR1 is SGHAT and CDR2 FQNNGV. The CDR3: CASSHPSGGANEQFF. In nucleotides, the CDR3 is TGTGCCAGCAGCCACCCTAGCGGGGGGGCCAATGAGCAGTTCTTC. Full variable domain (remainder filled in from reference TRBV11-2 and TRBJ2-1): EAGVAQSPRYKIIEKRQSVAFWCNPISGHATLYWYQQILGQGPKLLIQFQNNGVVDDSQLPKDRFSAERLKGVDSTLKIQPAKLEDSAVYLCASSHPSGGANEQFFGPGTRLTVL.

This clonotype was detected a few times. V gene TRBV4-2 combines with J gene TRBJ2-7, with TRBD2 matching over 9 bases. Germline V CDR1 and CDR2: LGHNA, YNFKEQ. The length of the CDR3 is 16 residues. V lost 1 base to trimming and J lost 4 bases; unmatched junction nucleotides: 8. The CDR3 nucleotides are TGTGCCAGCAGCCAAGGGGGCGGGGGGGCATGGTACGAGCAGTACTTC. Encoded protein: CASSQGGGGAWYEQYF.

This clonotype was picked up a small number of times. The rearrangement uses TRBV7-3 and TRBJ2-1; no clear D. Trimming took off 1 base at V and 5 bases at J, with 12 bases between the two ends. Germline V CDR1 and CDR2: SGHTA, FQGTGA. This CDR3 contains 15 residues. The CDR3, as DNA: TGTGCCAGCAGCTTAATGGGTCCCTGGGACAATGAGCAGTTCTTC. Its translation: CASSLMGPWDNEQFF.

This clonotype has only a few counts. This chain links TRBV29-1 with TRBJ2-3; D possibly corresponds to TRBD2 (6 bases). The V gene lost 4 bases and the J gene lost 4 bases, with 9 bases spanning the gap. The CDR3 runs 12 residues. CDR1 and CDR2 from the germline V gene are SQVTM and ANQGSEA. The CDR3 bases are TGCAGCGTTGCTACGGGGGCAGATACGCAGTATTTT. Protein product: CSVATGADTQYF.

V usage is TRBV29-1 and J usage is TRBJ2-7; 7 bases are shared with TRBD1. The CDR3 spans 13 residues. CDR1 is SQVTM, CDR2 ANQGSEA, per germline. V was pared by 6 bases and J by 2 bases, with 7 bases of the junction left unmatched. The CDR3 protein is CSVRDSYTYEQYF. The DNA of the CDR3 is TGCAGCGTCCGGGACAGCTACACCTACGAGCAGTACTTC.

For this clonotype: Because the CDR3's place on the DNA is in doubt, the DNA is left out and the CDR3 is given as listed by TCRdb. The chain joins TRBV27 to TRBJ2-6; TRBD1, the table's D call, was not compared with the DNA. The V gene's germline CDR1 is MNHEY and CDR2 SMNVEV (reference sequence). The CDR3 extends over 15 residues, inclusive of both ends. CDR3: CASSFGAGGANVLTF.

This clonotype was observed a few times. The chain couples TRBV5-1 to TRBJ2-2; D remains ambiguous. With 4 bases removed from V and 5 bases from J, the gap between germline ends came to 12 bases. In germline, CDR1 is SGHRS, CDR2 YFSETQ. The CDR3 length is 14 residues. The CDR3 here is CASSPEGGTGELFF. DNA for the CDR3: TGCGCCAGCAGCCCCGAAGGTGGGACCGGGGAGCTGTTTTTT.

The chain has TRBV20-1 and TRBJ1-2; D is uncertain. CDR3 length equals 12 residues. Between the trimmed V and J ends, which lost 5 bases and 0 bases, there was a span of 7 bases. The germline V gene has CDR1 DFQATT and CDR2 SNEGSKA (reference sequence). This CDR3 reads CSAPSTNYGYTF. DNA of the CDR3: TGCAGTGCTCCATCTACTAACTATGGCTACACCTTC.

The chain is built from TRBV6-1 and TRBJ2-1, with 8 bases aligning to TRBD2. Losses at the gene ends were 5 bases for V and 8 bases for J; bases not matched to a gene: 8. CDR3 length: 14 residues. Germline values: CDR1 MNHNS, CDR2 SASEGT. The CDR3 protein is CASSPGLGGDEQFF. In DNA, the CDR3 is TGTGCCAGCAGTCCGGGACTAGGAGGGGATGAGCAGTTCTTC.

This clonotype was seen only a few times. The J gene is TRBJ2-3, the V gene TRBV9; tentatively, D is TRBD1 (6 bases). The length of the CDR3 is 14 residues. CDR1 SGDLS and CDR2 YYNGEE come from the germline V gene. Trimming took 0 bases from V and 5 from J, leaving 10 bases between them. This CDR3 reads CASSVVGGEDTQYF. CDR3 bases: TGTGCCAGCAGCGTAGTAGGGGGTGAAGATACGCAGTATTTT.

The chain is built from TRBV12-3 or TRBV12-4 and TRBJ1-1; 7 positions match TRBD1. The CDR3 extends over 16 amino acids. Losses at the gene ends were 4 bases for V and 11 bases for J; bases not matched to a gene: 19. CDR3 protein: CASSYLGQDRPLGAFF. CDR3 DNA sequence: TGTGCCAGCAGTTACCTCGGACAGGACAGACCCCTCGGGGCTTTCTTT.

This clonotype showed up many times. The V gene is TRBV5-1, the J gene TRBJ2-5; a weak D match, TRBD1 (5 bases). Germline V gene lookup returns CDR1 SGHRS and CDR2 YFSETQ. Trimming left V 0 bases short and J 5 bases short, with 5 bases between. The CDR3 consists of 12 residues. The CDR3 loop is CASSLAGETQYF. CDR3 in DNA: TGCGCCAGCAGCTTGGCAGGGGAGACCCAGTACTTC.

The chain joins TRBV19 to TRBJ2-4, with a weak D call TRBD1 (6 bases). CDR3 length equals 12 residues. CDR1 is LNHDA and CDR2 is SQIVND in the germline V gene (reference sequence). The germline V and J ends were trimmed by 4 bases and 8 bases, with 9 bases remaining between them. The CDR3 sequence: CASSTTGYIQYF. In nucleotides, the CDR3 is TGTGCCAGTAGTACCACAGGGTACATTCAGTACTTC. The full variable domain, in which reference TRBV19 and TRBJ2-4 provide the parts outside the CDR3, is DGGITQSPKYLFRKEGQNVTLSCEQNLNHDAMYWYRQDPGQGLRLIYYSQIVNDFQKGDIAEGYSVSREKKESFPLTVTSAQKNPTAFYLCASSTTGYIQYFGAGTRLSVL.

The gene calls are TRBV6-2 or TRBV6-3 and TRBJ2-1, with TRBD2 matching over 8 bases. Germline CDR1 and CDR2: MNHEY and SVGEGT. This CDR3 region has 15 residues. With 0 bases clipped from V and 8 bases from J, the junction kept 6 bases outside the gene matches. The CDR3 DNA is TGTGCCAGCAGTTACTCGTTAGCGGGGTTGGATGAGCAGTTCTTC. It yields the protein CASSYSLAGLDEQFF.

This clonotype showed up just a few times. The chain joins TRBV20-1 to TRBJ2-3, with 9 bases matching TRBD1. The V gene end was trimmed by 3 bases and the J gene end by 6 bases; junction bases not matched to a gene: 13. The CDR3 is 16 amino acids. Germline CDR1 is DFQATT and CDR2 is SNEGSKA (reference sequence). The CDR3: CSARSLDRGDSDTQYF. In nucleotides, the CDR3 is TGCAGTGCTAGGAGCTTAGACAGGGGGGATTCGGATACGCAGTATTTT.

The chain recombines TRBV20-1 with TRBJ2-7, with D possibly being TRBD2 (6 bases). The V gene lost 3 bases and the J gene lost 0 bases, with 21 bases spanning the gap. This CDR3 is 17 amino acids long. Germline V CDR1 and CDR2: DFQATT, SNEGSKA (reference sequence). The chain's CDR3 is CSARARDGGLASYEQYF. The CDR3 DNA reads TGCAGTGCTAGGGCACGCGACGGGGGACTTGCCTCCTACGAGCAGTACTTC.

The genes are TRBV7-6 and TRBJ2-2, with a weak D call TRBD2 (7 bases). The CDR3 spans 15 residues. V was clipped by 1 base and J by 5 bases, with 11 bases between them. The germline gives CDR1 SGHVS, CDR2 FNYEAQ. In DNA, the CDR3 is TGTGCCAGCAGCTTAGACAGGGAGGGGACCGGGGAGCTGTTTTTT. The encoded protein is CASSLDREGTGELFF.

The chain combines TRBV28 with TRBJ1-6; a weak D match, TRBD1 (5 bases). This CDR3 contains 17 residues. Trimming pared 7 bases from V and 7 bases from J, leaving 23 bases between. The germline CDR1 and CDR2 sequences are MDHEN and SYDVKM. The CDR3 loop is CASTPGEAGQGNSPLHF. CDR3 DNA sequence: TGTGCCAGCACCCCGGGTGAGGCAGGGCAGGGCAATTCACCCCTCCACTTT.

There are a few counts of this clonotype. The chain links TRBV3-1 to TRBJ1-2; D is perhaps TRBD1 (5 bases). The V gene lost 2 bases and the J gene lost 3 bases, with 13 bases spanning the gap. This CDR3 is 15 amino acids long. Germline V gene lookup returns CDR1 LGHDT and CDR2 YNNKEL (reference sequence). CDR3 amino acids: CASSQQGMDYYGYTF. CDR3 in DNA: TGTGCCAGCAGCCAACAGGGCATGGACTACTATGGCTACACCTTC.